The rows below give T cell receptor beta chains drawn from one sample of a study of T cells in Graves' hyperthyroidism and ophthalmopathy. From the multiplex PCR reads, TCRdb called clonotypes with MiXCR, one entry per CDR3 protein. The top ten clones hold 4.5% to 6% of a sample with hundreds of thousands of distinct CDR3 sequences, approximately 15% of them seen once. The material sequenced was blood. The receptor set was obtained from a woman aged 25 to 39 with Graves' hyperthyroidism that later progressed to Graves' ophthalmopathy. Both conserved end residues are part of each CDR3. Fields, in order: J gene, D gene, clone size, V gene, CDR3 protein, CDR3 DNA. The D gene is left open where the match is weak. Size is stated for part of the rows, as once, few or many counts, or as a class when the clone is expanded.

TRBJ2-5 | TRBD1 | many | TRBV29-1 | CSVQGARETQYF | TGCAGCGTACAGGGGGCGCGGGAGACCCAGTACTTC
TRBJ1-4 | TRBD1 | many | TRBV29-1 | CSVGTELDEKLFF | TGCAGCGTCGGGACAGAGCTCGATGAAAAACTGTTTTTT
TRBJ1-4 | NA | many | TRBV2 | CASSGRATNEKLFF | TGTGCCAGCAGTGGGAGGGCAACTAATGAAAAACTGTTTTTT
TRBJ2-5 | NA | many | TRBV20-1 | CSAGPVGETQYF | TGCAGTGCCGGGCCCGTCGGTGAGACCCAGTACTTC
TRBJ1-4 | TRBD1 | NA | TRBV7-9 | CASSSAGQGEEKLFF | TGTGCCAGCAGCTCGGCGGGACAGGGAGAGGAGAAACTGTTTTTT
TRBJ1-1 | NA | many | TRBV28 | CASSLKGNEAFF | TGTGCCAGCAGTTTAAAGGGGAATGAAGCTTTCTTT
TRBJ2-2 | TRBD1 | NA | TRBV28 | CASSAPGQGFSGELFF | TGTGCCAGCAGCGCACCGGGACAGGGATTTTCCGGGGAGCTGTTTTTT
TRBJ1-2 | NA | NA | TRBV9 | CASSVDSGVRSGYTF | TGTGCCAGCAGCGTAGATTCAGGGGTTCGATCAGGCTACACCTTC
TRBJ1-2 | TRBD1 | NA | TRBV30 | CAWSPGQGKYGYTF | TGTGCCTGGAGTCCGGGACAGGGCAAGTATGGCTACACCTTC
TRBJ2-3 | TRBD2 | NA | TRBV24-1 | CATREAGSTDTQYF | TGTGCCACCAGGGAAGCGGGGAGCACAGATACGCAGTATTTT
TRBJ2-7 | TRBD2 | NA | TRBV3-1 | CASSPSSGRGYEQYF | TGTGCCAGCAGCCCCAGTTCCGGGAGGGGGTACGAGCAGTACTTC
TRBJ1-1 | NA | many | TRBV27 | CASSLMPKDTEAFF | TGTGCCAGCAGTTTAATGCCGAAGGACACTGAAGCTTTCTTT
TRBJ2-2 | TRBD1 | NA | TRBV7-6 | CASSSHRGPPGELFF | TGTGCCAGCAGCTCCCACAGGGGGCCCCCCGGGGAGCTGTTTTTT
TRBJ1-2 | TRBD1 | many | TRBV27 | CASRTTGTGYGYTF | TGTGCCAGCAGAACAACCGGGACAGGCTATGGCTACACCTTC
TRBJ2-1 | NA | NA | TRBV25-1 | CANRGGESLYNEQFF | TGTGCCAACAGGGGGGGGGAATCGCTCTACAATGAGCAGTTCTTC
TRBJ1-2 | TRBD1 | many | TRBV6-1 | CASSDRDRGNYGYTF | TGTGCCAGCAGTGACCGGGACAGGGGTAACTATGGCTACACCTTC
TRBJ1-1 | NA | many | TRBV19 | CASTEGYMNTEAFF | TGTGCCAGTACGGAAGGCTATATGAACACTGAAGCTTTCTTT
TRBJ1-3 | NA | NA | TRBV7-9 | CASSLLTAGNTIYF | TGTGCCAGCAGCTTATTGACGGCCGGAAACACCATATATTTT